These 13 T cell receptor beta chains were all obtained from the same sample, sequenced in a study of Ad26.COV2.S vaccination and SARS-CoV-2 variants. Clones were sequenced by immunoSEQ multiplex PCR, and TCRdb holds only the in-frame ones, with some missing. Among roughly 700,000 clones listed, around 92% were seen once. Treatment specified: some 20 received Ad26.COV2.S at low or high dose, single or two shots; five or six received placebo; per-sample allocation not given. Samples came from day 63 after the first vaccine or placebo injection. The source was peripheral blood, collected in a trial of Ad26.COV2.S vaccine versus placebo. Receptors were obtained from a person aged 18-60 years who received the Ad26.COV2.S COVID-19 vaccine or a placebo.

The J gene is TRBJ1-1, the V gene TRBV18; D gene unclear. This CDR3 spans 14 amino acids. Germline CDR1 is KGHSH and CDR2 is LQKENI. V gave up 2 bases and J gave up 0 bases, with 7 bases separating them. This CDR3 is CASSPDIMNTEAFF. In DNA, the CDR3 is TGTGCCAGCTCACCAGACATTATGAACACTGAAGCTTTCTTT.

The V and J genes are TRBV6-4 and TRBJ1-5; D is unresolved. Trimming removed 2 bases from V and 6 bases from J, with 8 bases in between. Germline lookup yields CDR1 MRHNA and CDR2 SNTAGT. This CDR3 is built from 13 residues. In DNA, the CDR3 is TGTGCCAGCAGTGACAGGTATGGTCAGCCCCAGCATTTT. This translates into CASSDRYGQPQHF.

This chain uses TRBV10-3 with TRBJ2-7; D ambiguous. Germline V CDR1 and CDR2: ENHRY, SYGVKD. CDR3 length: 12 amino acids. Trimming removed 3 bases at V and 0 bases at J, with 3 bases between. The CDR3 sequence: CAISDASYEQYF. In DNA form, the CDR3 reads TGTGCCATCAGTGATGCCTCCTACGAGCAGTACTTC.

CDR3 sequence: CASTRGNQPQHF. CDR3 DNA sequence: TGTGCCAGCACCAGGGGAAATCAGCCCCAGCATTTT. The rearrangement joins TRBV12-3 or TRBV12-4 to TRBJ1-5; D may be TRBD1 (6 bases). V was cut by 7 bases and J by 4 bases, with 8 bases left in between. The CDR3 extends over 12 amino acids.

J is TRBJ1-6 and V is TRBV7-3; D may be TRBD1 (6 bases). Trimming shortened V by 0 bases and J by 5 bases, and 8 bases separated the two germline ends. The CDR3 is made up of 15 amino acids. From germline, CDR1 is SGHTA and CDR2 FQGTGA. This chain's CDR3 is CASSLTGTNNSPLHF. CDR3 nucleotide sequence: TGTGCCAGCAGCTTAACAGGGACAAATAATTCACCCCTCCACTTT. The full variable domain, completed using reference TRBV7-3 and TRBJ1-6, is GAGVSQTPSNKVTEKGKYVELRCDPISGHTALYWYRQSLGQGPEFLIYFQGTGAADDSGLPNDRFFAVRPEGSVSTLKIQRTERGDSAVYLCASSLTGTNNSPLHFGNGTRLTVT.

This clone was recorded once. This chain connects TRBV21-1 to TRBJ2-5; the listed D gene, TRBD1, was not tested against the DNA. TRBV21-1 is a recognized pseudogene. The CDR3 consists of 14 residues. CDR3 residues: CASSKNGREETQYF. CDR3 in DNA: TGTGCCAGCAGCAAGAACGGCAGGGAAGAGACCCAGTACTTC.

This chain links TRBV30 with TRBJ2-1; D unclear. The V end was cut by 5 bases, the J end by 7 bases, with 12 bases between. The CDR3 totals 12 residues. Germline-derived CDR1 and CDR2 are GTSNPN and SVGIG (reference sequence). The CDR3 is CAWEVLGNEQFF. The CDR3 nucleotides are TGTGCCTGGGAAGTACTGGGGAATGAGCAGTTCTTC.

The chain links TRBV11-3 to TRBJ2-5; 11 positions match TRBD1. V shed 0 bases and J 4 bases; nucleotides not matched to a gene: 1. In germline, CDR1 is SGHNT, CDR2 YENEEA. The CDR3 is made up of 15 amino acids. CDR3 sequence (DNA): TGTGCCAGCAGCTTAGACGGACAGGGGGCAGAGACCCAGTACTTC. Its protein product is CASSLDGQGAETQYF.

The chain has TRBV10-3 and TRBJ2-1; D not certain. Trimming pared 6 bases from V and 4 bases from J, leaving 7 bases between. In germline, CDR1 is ENHRY, CDR2 SYGVKD. CDR3 length: 12 amino acids. The CDR3 loop is CAISEQYNEQFF. CDR3 bases: TGTGCCATCAGCGAACAGTACAATGAGCAGTTCTTC.

In its sample, this clone was seen once. V is TRBV28 and J is TRBJ2-7; D may correspond to TRBD1 or TRBD2 (5 bases each). V was shortened by 3 bases and J by 0 bases, with 12 bases between the two germline ends. This CDR3 contains 15 residues. Looked up from germline, CDR1 is MDHEN and CDR2 is SYDVKM. The CDR3 DNA follows: TGTGCCAGCAGTTTTGGTCCAGGGAGCTCCTACGAGCAGTACTTC. This translates into CASSFGPGSSYEQYF.

The V call is TRBV9, the J call TRBJ2-2; no clear D. Trimming stripped 1 base from V and 7 bases from J, with 11 bases between. Germline assignment: CDR1 SGDLS and CDR2 YYNGEE. The CDR3 totals 14 residues. CDR3 in DNA: TGTGCCAGCAGCGTATCAGGAGAAGTCGGGGAGCTGTTTTTT. Translated: CASSVSGEVGELFF.

J is TRBJ2-7 and V is TRBV6-6; D gene ambiguous. From germline, CDR1 is MNHNY and CDR2 SVGAGI (reference sequence). The CDR3 extends over 12 amino acids. Trimming pared 3 bases from V and 3 bases from J, leaving 6 bases between. This CDR3 reads CASSYKGYEQYF. The CDR3 nucleotides read TGTGCCAGCAGTTATAAGGGCTACGAGCAGTACTTC.

The rearrangement uses TRBV11-2 and TRBJ1-5, with a tentative D call TRBD1 (6 bases). In germline, CDR1 is SGHAT, CDR2 FQNNGV. This CDR3 contains 15 residues. Between the trimmed V and J ends, which lost 0 bases and 5 bases, there was a span of 11 bases. CDR3 loop: CASSLEGARDQPQHF. The CDR3 region has the DNA TGTGCCAGCAGCTTAGAGGGGGCGAGGGATCAGCCCCAGCATTTT. The full variable domain, rest sourced from reference TRBV11-2 and TRBJ1-5, is EAGVAQSPRYKIIEKRQSVAFWCNPISGHATLYWYQQILGQGPKLLIQFQNNGVVDDSQLPKDRFSAERLKGVDSTLKIQPAKLEDSAVYLCASSLEGARDQPQHFGDGTRLSIL.